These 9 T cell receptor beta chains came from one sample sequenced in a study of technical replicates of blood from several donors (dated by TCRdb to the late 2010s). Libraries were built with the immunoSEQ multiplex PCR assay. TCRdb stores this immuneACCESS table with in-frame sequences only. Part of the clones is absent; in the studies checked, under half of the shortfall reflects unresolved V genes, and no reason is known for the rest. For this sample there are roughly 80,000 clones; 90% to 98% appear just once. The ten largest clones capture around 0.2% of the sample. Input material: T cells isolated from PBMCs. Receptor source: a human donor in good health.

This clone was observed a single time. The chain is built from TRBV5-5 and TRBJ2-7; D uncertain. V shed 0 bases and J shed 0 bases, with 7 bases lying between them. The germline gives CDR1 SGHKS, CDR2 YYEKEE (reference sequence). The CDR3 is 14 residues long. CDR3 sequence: CASSLVASSYEQYF. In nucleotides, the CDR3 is TGTGCCAGCAGCTTGGTAGCCAGCTCCTACGAGCAGTACTTC.

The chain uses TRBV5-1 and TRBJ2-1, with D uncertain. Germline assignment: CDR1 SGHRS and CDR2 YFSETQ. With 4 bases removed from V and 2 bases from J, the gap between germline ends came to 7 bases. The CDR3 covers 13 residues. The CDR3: CASSGEPYNEQFF. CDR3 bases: TGCGCCAGCAGCGGAGAACCCTACAATGAGCAGTTCTTC.

CDR3 sequence: CSVGPGGFF. The DNA of the CDR3 is TGCAGCGTTGGCCCAGGTGGGTTCTTC. The gene calls are TRBV29-1 and TRBJ2-1; no clear D gene. Trimming pared 4 bases from V and 15 bases from J, leaving 10 bases between. Germline lookup yields CDR1 SQVTM and CDR2 ANQGSEA. The CDR3 length is 9 residues.

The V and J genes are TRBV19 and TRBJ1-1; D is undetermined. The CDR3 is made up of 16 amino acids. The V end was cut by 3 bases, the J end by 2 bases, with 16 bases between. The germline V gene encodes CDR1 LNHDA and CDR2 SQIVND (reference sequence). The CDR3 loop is CASSIPSGRGNTEAFF. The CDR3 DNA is TGTGCCAGTAGTATTCCCAGTGGGAGAGGAAACACTGAAGCTTTCTTT.

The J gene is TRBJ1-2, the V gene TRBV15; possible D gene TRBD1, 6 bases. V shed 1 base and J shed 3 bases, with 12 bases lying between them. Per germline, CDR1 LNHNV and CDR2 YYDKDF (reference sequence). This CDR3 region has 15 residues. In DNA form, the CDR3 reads TGTGCCACCAGCAGAGTCAAGGGGGATTACTATGGCTACACCTTC. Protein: CATSRVKGDYYGYTF.

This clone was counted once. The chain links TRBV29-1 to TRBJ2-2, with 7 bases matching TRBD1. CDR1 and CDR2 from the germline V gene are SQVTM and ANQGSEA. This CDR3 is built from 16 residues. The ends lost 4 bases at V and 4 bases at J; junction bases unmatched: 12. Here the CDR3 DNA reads TGCAGCGTTGGACCACAGGGGTACGATGGCACCGGGGAGCTGTTTTTT. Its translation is CSVGPQGYDGTGELFF.

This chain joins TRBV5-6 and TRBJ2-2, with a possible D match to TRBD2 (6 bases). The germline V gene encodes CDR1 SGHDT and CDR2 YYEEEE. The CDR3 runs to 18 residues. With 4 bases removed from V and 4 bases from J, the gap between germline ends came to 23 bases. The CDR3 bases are TGTGCCAGCAGCCCCCCGGGCCTCCGGGAGAGGACCACCGGGGAGCTGTTTTTT. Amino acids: CASSPPGLRERTTGELFF. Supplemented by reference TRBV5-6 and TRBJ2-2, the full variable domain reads DAGVTQSPTHLIKTRGQQVTLRCSPKSGHDTVSWYQQALGQGPQFIFQYYEEEERQRGNFPDRFSGHQFPNYSSELNVNALLLGDSALYLCASSPPGLRERTTGELFFGEGSRLTVL.

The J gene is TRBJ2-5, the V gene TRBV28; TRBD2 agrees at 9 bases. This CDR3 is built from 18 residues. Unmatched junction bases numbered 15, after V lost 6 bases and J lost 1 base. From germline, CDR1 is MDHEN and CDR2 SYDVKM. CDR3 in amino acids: CASSPGPYLRGGQETQYF. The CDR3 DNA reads TGTGCCAGCAGCCCAGGGCCGTATTTGCGGGGGGGCCAAGAGACCCAGTACTTC.

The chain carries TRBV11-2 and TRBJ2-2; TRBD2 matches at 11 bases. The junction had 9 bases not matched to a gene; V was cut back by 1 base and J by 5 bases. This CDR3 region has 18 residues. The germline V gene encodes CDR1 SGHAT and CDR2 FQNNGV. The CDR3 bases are TGTGCCAGCAGCTTAGGTAGCGGGAGGGTTATTCCAACCGGGGAGCTGTTTTTT. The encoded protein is CASSLGSGRVIPTGELFF.